The present TCR beta chain was sequenced within a study of vaccination and CD4 T cells after COVID-19. Overall study findings and caveats: A median approximately 83% of convalescent patients' SARS-CoV-2-reactive clones emerged only after vaccination.

About this clonotype: Its antigen is still unknown.

Oncomine TCR Beta short-read sequencing was applied to DNA from cultured CD4+ T cells. TCRdb reprocessed the PCR reads via MiXCR and lists one record per CDR3 protein. Of tens of thousands of distinct CDR3 sequences in the sample, about 64% were seen once. CDR1 is SGHVS, CDR2 FNYEAQ, per germline. The CDR3 loop spans 15 amino acids. J was trimmed by 2 bases and V by 5 bases; bases with no gene match: 7. The treatment: roughly ten-day PBMC culture with coronavirus spike peptide pools or control peptides (ViraFEST assay). After expanding antigen-specific T cells with peptide pools, ViraFEST sequenced their TCRs.

The sample consisted of CD4+ T cells from blood, cultured in vitro, taken after SARS-CoV-2 vaccination. This sequence originates from a human donor who received a COVID-19 vaccine. The chain recombines TRBV7-6 with TRBJ2-3; 7 nucleotides align to TRBD1. CDR3 sequence (DNA): TGTGCCAGCAGCCCTCGGACAGGCTACACAGATACGCAGTATTTT. This translates into CASSPRTGYTDTQYF.